This passage covers 25 T cell receptor beta chains from one sample sequenced in a study of T-cell memory formation after mild COVID-19 (dated by TCRdb to about 2021). Receptor libraries were prepared by 5' RACE. Sequencer: Illumina NovaSeq 6000. The public reads were reanalyzed by TCRdb: fastp trimming at Q25, MiXCR alignment, in-frame beta chains only. Each record represents a unique CDR3 protein, reported with the most common genes and DNA among its rows. Recorded for this sample are 550,000 to 700,000 distinct CDR3 sequences; 18% of them occurred a single time. The ten most abundant clones make up around 13% of the sample. Input material: PBMCs or a T cell subset sorted from them (not recorded which). The receptor set was obtained from an adult woman who had mild COVID-19 (a few samples of this study predate the infection). The sample titles of this study are shuffled in the database, so cell type and time point are left out; the donor was told from shared clones.

The genes are TRBV24-1 and TRBJ1-2; no reliable D call. CDR1 and CDR2 from the germline V gene are KGHDR and SFDVKD. This CDR3 is 13 amino acids long. The V gene lost 5 bases and the J gene lost 4 bases, with 10 bases spanning the gap. The CDR3: CATSGGNRYGYTF. CDR3 DNA: TGTGCCACCAGTGGTGGGAATCGCTATGGCTACACCTTC.

The chain is built from TRBV18 and TRBJ2-7; 10 nucleotides line up with TRBD1. Germline CDR1 is KGHSH and CDR2 is LQKENI. The junction had 14 bases not matched to a gene; V was cut back by 2 bases and J by 4 bases. The CDR3 totals 18 residues. The CDR3 region has the DNA TGTGCCAGCTCACCAATCACGGGTCAGGGACAGGGGACTTACGAGCAGTACTTC. Protein product: CASSPITGQGQGTYEQYF.

The CDR3 region has the DNA TGTGCCCTATCGGCGGGGCCGCCCACCGGGGAGCTGTTTTTT. It specifies CALSAGPPTGELFF. The chain carries TRBV10-3 and TRBJ2-2, with D perhaps TRBD2 (6 bases). CDR1 and CDR2 from the germline V gene are ENHRY and SYGVKD. This CDR3 has 14 residues. V lost 11 bases and J lost 4, with 17 bases in between.

In its sample, this clonotype was seen a few times. The chain couples TRBV4-3 to TRBJ1-2; D is perhaps TRBD1 (6 bases). V lost 1 base, J lost 8 bases, and 14 bases lay in between. Germline CDR1 reads LGHNA; CDR2 reads YSLEER. The CDR3 loop spans 14 amino acids. The CDR3 DNA follows: TGCGCCAGCAGCCAAGGTCGCCAGGGGAGCGGCTACACCTTC. Translating it yields CASSQGRQGSGYTF.

The chain employs TRBV5-1 and TRBJ2-2, with 10 bases lining up with TRBD1. Germline values: CDR1 SGHRS, CDR2 YFSETQ. The length of the CDR3 is 20 residues. V gave up 5 bases and J gave up 1 base; unmatched junction bases: 17. CDR3 nucleotides: TGCGCCAGCAGGGTTGGGCGCCGGGACAGGGGCGTCCAGAACACCGGGGAGCTGTTTTTT. It codes for CASRVGRRDRGVQNTGELFF.

The chain uses TRBV7-8 and TRBJ1-2; TRBD1 matches 9 bases. The trim removed 5 bases at V and 6 bases at J, leaving 4 bases unmatched. In germline, CDR1 is SGHVS, CDR2 FQNEAQ. This CDR3 contains 13 residues. In nucleotides, the CDR3 is TGTGCCAGCAGCCAAAGGACAGGGGATGGCTACACCTTC. This encodes CASSQRTGDGYTF.

This clonotype occurred a few times. The chain combines TRBV11-1 with TRBJ1-1; TRBD1 aligns across 8 bases. The CDR3 has 16 amino acids. V shed 5 bases and J 6 bases; nucleotides not matched to a gene: 14. The germline V gene encodes CDR1 SGHAT and CDR2 FQDESV (reference sequence). This chain's CDR3 is CASSRRTGSSRAEAFF. DNA for the CDR3: TGTGCCAGCAGCCGAAGGACAGGGAGTAGTCGAGCTGAAGCTTTCTTT.

This chain uses TRBV10-3 with TRBJ1-4; 8 bases match TRBD1. Losses at the gene ends were 4 bases for V and 8 bases for J; bases not matched to a gene: 9. Germline V lookup: CDR1 ENHRY, CDR2 SYGVKD. The CDR3 contains 15 residues. In DNA form, the CDR3 reads TGTGCCATCAGTGGGACCGGGACAGGAGAAGAAAAACTGTTTTTT. Its protein is CAISGTGTGEEKLFF.

V gene TRBV28 combines with J gene TRBJ2-2; D is possibly TRBD1 (5 bases). V dropped 7 bases and J dropped 6 bases, with 12 bases sitting between them. This CDR3 comprises 13 residues. Germline loops: CDR1 MDHEN, CDR2 SYDVKM. The CDR3 DNA sequence: TGTGCCAGCACGAGACCAGGGCCCGGGGAGCTGTTTTTT. Its translation is CASTRPGPGELFF.

V is TRBV24-1 and J is TRBJ2-1; D is unclear. Trimming left V 2 bases short and J 4 bases short, with 17 bases between. The germline V gene encodes CDR1 KGHDR and CDR2 SFDVKD. This CDR3 spans 17 amino acids. CDR3: CATSDSVPTSDYNEQFF. The CDR3 DNA reads as TGTGCCACCAGTGATTCCGTACCGACATCCGATTACAATGAGCAGTTCTTC.

V usage is TRBV5-1 and J usage is TRBJ2-3; 7 bases match TRBD1. Germline V CDR1 and CDR2: SGHRS, YFSETQ. Trimming removed 1 base from V and 3 bases from J; junction bases left unmatched: 5. CDR3 size: 15 residues. CDR3 nucleotides: TGCGCCAGCAGCTTGCTGGGACAGATTACAGATACGCAGTATTTT. Translation gives CASSLLGQITDTQYF.

This clonotype came up a few times. The V call is TRBV7-8, the J call TRBJ2-5; 9 nucleotides line up with TRBD1. Trimming took 3 bases from V and 5 from J; bases not matched to a gene: 16. CDR3 length equals 18 residues. Germline-derived CDR1 and CDR2 are SGHVS and FQNEAQ. CDR3 DNA: TGTGCCAGCAGCTTGGCCGGGACAGGGTTCGTTCGGCAGGAGACCCAGTACTTC. It codes for CASSLAGTGFVRQETQYF.

This clonotype was detected ten times or more. The chain combines TRBV6-2 or TRBV6-3 with TRBJ2-1; 10 nucleotides match TRBD1. In germline, CDR1 is MNHEY, CDR2 SVGEGT. The CDR3 runs 15 residues. The junction had 4 bases not matched to a gene; V was cut back by 5 bases and J by 3 bases. This CDR3 reads CASSPGTGDYNEQFF. In nucleotides, the CDR3 is TGTGCCAGCAGTCCGGGGACAGGGGACTACAATGAGCAGTTCTTC.

This clonotype was detected only a few times. This chain joins TRBV24-1 and TRBJ2-7; D gene unclear. Trimming shortened V by 3 bases and J by 3 bases, and 11 bases separated the two germline ends. The CDR3 is 14 amino acids. Germline lookup yields CDR1 KGHDR and CDR2 SFDVKD. CDR3 loop: CATSDGRLSYEQYF. The CDR3 nucleotides are TGTGCCACCAGTGATGGACGGTTGAGCTACGAGCAGTACTTC.

This clonotype showed up just once. The chain combines TRBV24-1 with TRBJ2-1; 7 bases fit TRBD1. CDR3 size: 15 residues. CDR1 is KGHDR and CDR2 is SFDVKD in the germline V gene. The junction had 15 bases not matched to a gene; V was cut back by 9 bases and J by 8 bases. This CDR3 reads CATAREGAGWHEQFF. DNA of the CDR3: TGTGCCACCGCGAGAGAGGGGGCAGGCTGGCATGAGCAGTTCTTC.

This clonotype has only a few counts. The chain joins TRBV30 to TRBJ2-7, with 14 positions matching TRBD2. The CDR3 covers 15 residues. The ends lost 4 bases at V and 5 bases at J; junction bases unmatched: 7. Germline CDR1 GTSNPN, CDR2 SVGIG (reference sequence). The CDR3 bases are TGTGCCTGGACGGGGGGACTAGCGGGAGCGGACGAGCAGTACTTC. Translated, it gives CAWTGGLAGADEQYF. Variable domain in full (rest from reference TRBV30 and TRBJ2-7): SQTIHQWPATLVQPVGSPLSLECTVEGTSNPNLYWYRQAAGRGLQLLFYSVGIGQISSEVPQNLSASRPQDRQFILSSKKLLLSDSGFYLCAWTGGLAGADEQYFGPGTRLTVT.

The V call is TRBV18, the J call TRBJ2-3, with 7 bases fitting TRBD2. V was pared by 1 base and J by 8 bases, with 3 bases of the junction left unmatched. CDR1 and CDR2 from the germline V gene are KGHSH and LQKENI. The CDR3 sequence is 13 residues long. The CDR3 DNA reads as TGTGCCAGCTCACCACTAGCGGGTTTTACGCAGTATTTT. Protein: CASSPLAGFTQYF.

This clonotype has a count of ten or more. As DNA, the CDR3 is TGTGCCAGCAGCTCCTGGACAGGGGCGGTTACCGGGGAGCTGTTTTTT. It is translated as CASSSWTGAVTGELFF. The V gene is TRBV11-3, the J gene TRBJ2-2, with 9 bases aligning to TRBD1. V gave up 4 bases and J gave up 5 bases; unmatched junction bases: 8. Germline V lookup: CDR1 SGHNT, CDR2 YENEEA. This CDR3 is 16 amino acids long.

This clonotype was observed many times. The chain links TRBV18 to TRBJ2-3, with 10 bases fitting TRBD2. The CDR3 has 17 amino acids. The ends lost 0 bases at V and 4 bases at J; junction bases unmatched: 7. The germline V gene has CDR1 KGHSH and CDR2 LQKENI. The CDR3 DNA follows: TGTGCCAGCTCACCACCCACTAGCGGGAAACTCCCAGATACGCAGTATTTT. This codes for CASSPPTSGKLPDTQYF.

V usage is TRBV11-2 and J usage is TRBJ1-5, with TRBD1 identical over 12 bases. This CDR3 has 17 residues. Trimming removed 5 bases from V and 2 bases from J; junction bases left unmatched: 7. In germline, CDR1 is SGHAT, CDR2 FQNNGV. This CDR3 reads CASSTGTGGLGNQPQHF. CDR3 nucleotide sequence: TGTGCCAGCAGCACCGGGACAGGGGGCTTGGGCAATCAGCCCCAGCATTTT.

This clonotype showed up just a few times. The V call is TRBV18, the J call TRBJ2-5; D may correspond to TRBD1 or TRBD2 (5 bases each). The germline V gene encodes CDR1 KGHSH and CDR2 LQKENI. The V gene lost 6 bases and the J gene lost 0 bases, with 14 bases spanning the gap. This CDR3 has 15 residues. The CDR3 reads CASSYMLGDQETQYF. DNA of the CDR3: TGTGCCAGCTCCTACATGTTGGGGGACCAAGAGACCCAGTACTTC.

The rearrangement uses TRBV9 and TRBJ2-7, with 9 bases matching TRBD2. V gave up 2 bases and J gave up 2 bases; unmatched junction bases: 8. Germline-derived CDR1 and CDR2 are SGDLS and YYNGEE. The CDR3 runs 16 residues. The CDR3 nucleotides read TGTGCCAGCAGCGTGGGATTGGTAGCGGGAGCCTACGAGCAGTACTTC. It encodes CASSVGLVAGAYEQYF.

This clonotype was seen only a few times. The chain employs TRBV5-1 and TRBJ2-5; 7 bases match TRBD1. The CDR3 has 14 residues. After removal of 4 bases from V and 5 bases from J, the junction contained 8 bases not matched to a gene. The germline V gene has CDR1 SGHRS and CDR2 YFSETQ. CDR3 region: CASSRQGTLETQYF. DNA of the CDR3: TGCGCCAGCAGCCGACAGGGAACCCTGGAGACCCAGTACTTC.

This clonotype has just a few counts. The V and J genes are TRBV7-9 and TRBJ2-7; TRBD1 or TRBD2 may be the D gene (5 bases each). Trimming left V 4 bases short and J 3 bases short, with 16 bases between. The CDR3 is 15 residues long. The germline V gene encodes CDR1 SEHNR and CDR2 FQNEAQ (reference sequence). In DNA, the CDR3 is TGTGCCAGCAGCTCCTTCGGGACGGAACTCTACGAGCAGTACTTC. Its protein product is CASSSFGTELYEQYF.

V usage is TRBV5-6 and J usage is TRBJ2-6, with 7 bases lining up with TRBD2. CDR1 and CDR2 from the germline V gene are SGHDT and YYEEEE. CDR3 length equals 16 residues. The ends lost 4 bases at V and 2 bases at J; junction bases unmatched: 6. In DNA form, the CDR3 reads TGTGCCAGCAGCCCCGTGGGGGGGGCTGGGGCCAACGTCCTGACTTTC. Amino acid sequence: CASSPVGGAGANVLTF.